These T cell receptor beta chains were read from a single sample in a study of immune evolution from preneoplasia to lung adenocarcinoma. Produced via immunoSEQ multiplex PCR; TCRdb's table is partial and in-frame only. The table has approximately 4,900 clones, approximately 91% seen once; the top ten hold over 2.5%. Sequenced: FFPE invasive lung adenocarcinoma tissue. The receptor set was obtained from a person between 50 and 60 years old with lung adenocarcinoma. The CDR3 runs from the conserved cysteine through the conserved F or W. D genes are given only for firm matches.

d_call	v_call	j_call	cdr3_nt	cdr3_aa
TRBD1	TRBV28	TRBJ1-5	TGTGCCAGCAGTTCCCTCGGACAGGGTAGCAATCAGCCCCAGCATTTT	CASSSLGQGSNQPQHF
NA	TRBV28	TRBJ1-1	TGTGCCAGCAGTTTGCCCGCCCCAGGGGAAGCTTTCTTT	CASSLPAPGEAFF
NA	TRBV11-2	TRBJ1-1	TGTGCCAGCAGCTTAGGAATGGAGGGGGAGGGGGTGAACACTGAAGCTTTCTTT	CASSLGMEGEGVNTEAFF
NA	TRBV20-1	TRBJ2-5	TGCAGTGCTAGAGCGGGAGAGACCCAGTACTTC	CSARAGETQYF
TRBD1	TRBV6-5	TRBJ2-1	TGTGCCAGCAGTTACCGGACCGGGACAGGCGACTATGAGCAGTTCTTC	CASSYRTGTGDYEQFF
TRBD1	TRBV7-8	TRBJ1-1	TGTGCCAGCAGCTCCCGGACAGGGGTGAACACTGAAGCTTTCTTT	CASSSRTGVNTEAFF
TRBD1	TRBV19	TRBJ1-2	TGTGCCAGTAGTACAGGGGGCTATGGCTACACCTTC	CASSTGGYGYTF
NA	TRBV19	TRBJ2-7	TGTGCCAGTAGTGTCCAGGGCCGCTCCTACGAGCAGTACTTC	CASSVQGRSYEQYF
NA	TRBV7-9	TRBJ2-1	TGTGCCAGCAGCTTAGATGGCGTCTCCTACAATGAGCAGTTCTTC	CASSLDGVSYNEQFF
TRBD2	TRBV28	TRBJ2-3	TGTGCCAGCCGAGGGGCTAGCGGGAGGACAGATACGCAGTATTTT	CASRGASGRTDTQYF